The subject of this entry is one T cell receptor (beta chain). Its antigen is as yet unknown. Germline V gives CDR1 SGHAT, CDR2 FQDESV (reference sequence). The CDR3 runs to 14 residues. With 3 bases removed from V and 9 bases from J, the gap between germline ends came to 18 bases. The source of the sample is a study of vaccination effects on CD4 cells after COVID-19. Within the ViraFEST assay, antigen-specific CD4+ T cells underwent expansion with viral peptide pools prior to sequencing. Having been cultured for less than 13 days, the cells underwent CD4+ T cell isolation. Between March and December 2020, the person had a SARS-CoV-2 infection that PCR confirmed. Fresh IL-2-containing medium replaced half the medium on days 3 and 7. Using immunoSEQ multiplex PCR, the repertoire was profiled, and TCRdb retains in-frame clones only, with some absent. This table has approximately 70,000 clones, around 70% appearing once.

J is TRBJ2-7 and V is TRBV11-1, with D perhaps TRBD1 or TRBD2 (5 bases each). The receptor's source is a human donor who had a prior SARS-CoV-2 infection. Source: CD4+ T cells from PBMCs cultured with HIV peptides, taken before COVID-19 vaccination. Specified subset: HIV-1 Nef peptide pool negative control/reference culture. CDR3 bases: TGTGCCAGCAGCTTCAACAATCGGGACGACGTGCAGTACTTC. It translates to CASSFNNRDDVQYF.